These 6 T cell receptor beta chains originate from one sample sequenced in a study of T cell responses to AZD1222 COVID-19 vaccine (dated by TCRdb to the early 2020s). Library prep was done by the immunoSEQ multiplex PCR assay. The table was pulled from immuneACCESS by TCRdb, which kept in-frame rearrangements only. Such tables lose some clones; where checked, under half of the loss comes from unresolved V genes, and the rest has no known cause. Counted in this sample were 120,000 to 150,000 clones; 88% of them appeared once. Together, the top ten hold 3% to 4% of the sample. Sample time point, as interpreted from the label and publication: about 28 days (+/-7) after the second vaccine dose. Here the sequenced sample was peripheral blood, taken 28 days after the second AZD1222 dose. These receptors were taken from an adult who received the AZD1222 COVID-19 vaccine.

This rearrangement joins TRBV28 to TRBJ1-2, with D perhaps TRBD1 (6 bases). The V end lost 3 bases, the J end lost 2 bases, and 7 bases lay between the germline ends. The CDR3 is 13 amino acids. CDR1 MDHEN and CDR2 SYDVKM come from the germline V gene. The CDR3 bases are TGTGCCAGCAGTTTCGGACAGAACTATGGCTACACCTTC. Translation gives CASSFGQNYGYTF.

The V gene is TRBV4-3, the J gene TRBJ2-5, with a weak D call TRBD2 (7 bases). V was shortened by 4 bases and J by 5 bases, with 14 bases between the two germline ends. CDR1 is LGHNA, CDR2 YSLEER, per germline. This CDR3 region has 14 residues. CDR3: CASSLRGGVETQYF. The CDR3 DNA is TGCGCCAGCAGCCTTAGGGGGGGCGTGGAGACCCAGTACTTC.

This clone appeared once. The V call is TRBV6-1, the J call TRBJ2-3; D is possibly TRBD1 (6 bases). CDR3 length equals 15 residues. The germline V gene encodes CDR1 MNHNS and CDR2 SASEGT. The V end lost 1 base, the J end lost 3 bases, and 11 bases lay between the germline ends. The CDR3 DNA sequence: TGTGCCAGCAGTGAAGGGCAGGGGTGGACAGATACGCAGTATTTT. It encodes CASSEGQGWTDTQYF.

V gene TRBV18 combines with J gene TRBJ1-2, with 11 bases aligning to TRBD1. V lost 2 bases and J lost 4; bases outside the gene matches: 9. Germline CDR1 is KGHSH and CDR2 is LQKENI. The CDR3 has 17 residues. CDR3 residues: CASSPTGTGGLGYGYTF. The DNA of the CDR3 is TGTGCCAGCTCACCAACCGGGACAGGGGGGCTAGGCTATGGCTACACCTTC.

The chain links TRBV10-1 to TRBJ1-1; D is undetermined. V dropped 8 bases and J dropped 1 base, with 17 bases sitting between them. CDR3 size: 15 residues. Germline V gene lookup returns CDR1 WNHNN and CDR2 SYGVQD (reference sequence). The CDR3 DNA reads as TGCGCCAGCGCAGTTTCCTCGAAGGGGAACACTGAAGCTTTCTTT. Protein: CASAVSSKGNTEAFF.

This sequence joins TRBV28 and TRBJ1-5; 7 bases are a match to TRBD1. This CDR3 spans 13 amino acids. The germline gives CDR1 MDHEN, CDR2 SYDVKM. J gave up 2 bases and V 7 bases, and 2 bases lay outside the gene matches. This CDR3 is CASTGTGNQPQHF. The CDR3 DNA reads as TGTGCCAGCACCGGGACAGGCAATCAGCCCCAGCATTTT.